This is a list of T cell receptor beta chains from one sample in a study of cytomegalovirus exposure and HLA in healthy donors. Repertoires were generated with immunoSEQ multiplex PCR, while TCRdb's copy carries only in-frame clones and drops some. The repertoire holds around 150,000 clones, with roughly 80% as singletons. Specimen: PBMCs. These receptors were taken from a man aged 35 to 55 in good health and CMV-seronegative. The CDR3 runs from the conserved cysteine through the conserved F or W. Fields, in order: J gene, V gene, D gene, clone size, CDR3 DNA, CDR3 protein. D genes are given only for firm matches. Clone size appears in some rows only: once, few, many, or a class for an expanded clone.

TRBJ2-1	TRBV11-2	TRBD2	NA	TGTGCCAGCAGCTCCCCGAGGAGCGGGGGATACAATGAGCAGTTCTTC	CASSSPRSGGYNEQFF
TRBJ1-4	TRBV6-1	NA	NA	TGTGCCAGCAGTGATTCCACAGGAACTAATGAAAAACTGTTTTTT	CASSDSTGTNEKLFF
TRBJ2-4	TRBV2	TRBD2	few	TGTGCCAGCAGTGTCGGCGGGGGGGGACAGTACTTC	CASSVGGGGQYF
TRBJ1-2	TRBV5-1	TRBD1	NA	TGCGCCAGCAGCTTGGCTGGCAGGGGGCCTGGCTACACCTTC	CASSLAGRGPGYTF
TRBJ2-5	TRBV5-1	NA	NA	TGCGCCAGCAGCTTGCCCGCGGAGACCCAGTACTTC	CASSLPAETQYF
TRBJ2-1	TRBV7-6	NA	NA	TGTGCCAGCAGCTTAGGTGATAGTGGCAATGAGCAGTTCTTC	CASSLGDSGNEQFF
TRBJ2-7	TRBV9	NA	NA	TGTGCCAGCAGCGAAAGACAGGCGGACTACGAGCAGTACTTC	CASSERQADYEQYF
TRBJ2-1	TRBV9	NA	NA	TGTGCCAGCAGCTCAAAGCTCGGCTCCTACAATGAGCAGTTCTTC	CASSSKLGSYNEQFF
TRBJ2-1	TRBV19	NA	few	TGTGCCAGTAGTACACTAGGGAATGAGCAGTTCTTC	CASSTLGNEQFF
TRBJ1-2	TRBV7-9	NA	NA	TGTGCCAGCAGCCCCTCTAGGGGGTATGGCTACACCTTC	CASSPSRGYGYTF
TRBJ2-1	TRBV6-5	NA	NA	TGTGCCAGCAGTGGGGGGTCCTACAATGAGCAGTTCTTC	CASSGGSYNEQFF
TRBJ2-7	TRBV11-2	TRBD1	NA	TGTGCCAGCAGCTTGGGGACAGGGGCCTACGAGCAGTACTTC	CASSLGTGAYEQYF